The rows below give T cell receptor beta chains drawn from one sample of a study of robustness of blood B and T cell sequencing. TCRdb reprocessed the PCR reads with MiXCR, giving one entry per CDR3 protein. Among several thousand distinct CDR3 sequences, about 55% were seen once, and the ten largest hold over 20%. The specimen was peripheral blood. The source is a human donor in good health. CDR3s leave out the opening cysteine and the closing phenylalanine or tryptophan. Each record gives: V gene, J gene, CDR3 protein.

>TRBV5-5|TRBJ2-3
ASETRAFFTDTQY
>TRBV15|TRBJ1-2
ATSRDKAVLGGYT
>TRBV28|TRBJ1-2
ASSSRANYGYT
>TRBV4-1|TRBJ2-5
ASSQPGTHQETQY
>TRBV6-5|TRBJ1-5
ASSYMMGDAHQPQH
>TRBV12-5|TRBJ2-7
ASGSPSAGGMEQY
>TRBV20-1|TRBJ2-7
SARDRGGDLYEQY
>TRBV6-5|TRBJ1-2
ASSRVGTVYGYT
>TRBV19|TRBJ1-2
ASSEGTGLNYGYT
>TRBV12-5|TRBJ2-1
ASVVTHSGGPAPYNEQF
>TRBV11-3|TRBJ1-1
ASSSRQGDTEAF
>TRBV9|TRBJ1-3
ASSVGRGRTGNTIY
>TRBV7-2|TRBJ1-2
ASSLASLRDSYT
>TRBV13|TRBJ2-1
ASSSGRSSYNEQF
>TRBV2|TRBJ1-5
ASSEGGKLTEPGQKENQPQH
>TRBV5-6|TRBJ1-6
ASSSMGGTHSPLH
>TRBV23-1|TRBJ1-5
ASSLVRDPSNQPQH
>TRBV5-4|TRBJ1-5
ASSLNRGLNQPQH
>TRBV7-9|TRBJ2-2
ASTWGSNTGELF
>TRBV18|TRBJ1-1
ASSPQGPTNTEAF
>TRBV6-2/TRBV6-3|TRBJ1-5
ASSYGRSSNQPQH
>TRBV30|TRBJ1-1
AWSRMGGTEAF